Listed here is a single T cell receptor beta chain. Its antigen is as yet unknown. Primers included in the PCR were 60 Vbeta and 13 Jbeta primers. Authors' processing steps: Later, about 80 million unique TCR beta chains were counted in an analysis, and roughly 11 million of them were shared. Clones were sequenced by immunoSEQ multiplex PCR, and TCRdb holds only the in-frame ones, with some missing. V and J calls and clone size are those listed in that table; D and trimming were worked out from the DNA. The sample features roughly 73,000 clones, with around 15% in its top ten. These data belong to a study of cytomegalovirus exposure and HLA in healthy donors. Findings and limits, study-wide: Presence/absence results assume similar sequencing depth per donor, which may not hold. Later on, a genetic analysis was performed. It linked a missense variant in DCLRE1C with V- and J-gene trimming of TCR beta.

The CDR3 contains 18 residues. In germline, CDR1 is SGHTA, CDR2 FQGNSA. V lost 3 bases, J lost 0 bases, and 15 bases lay in between. The sequenced material came from PBMCs. This TCR was recovered from a man aged 45-65 years in good health and CMV-seropositive. This rearrangement joins TRBV7-2 to TRBJ2-6; D possibly corresponds to TRBD2 (6 bases). The CDR3 region has the DNA TGTGCCAGCAGCTTCCCGACGGGGGAGCCCTCTGGGGCCAACGTCCTGACTTTC. Its protein is CASSFPTGEPSGANVLTF.